Listed here are 31 T cell receptor beta chains from one sample, sequenced in a study of graft-versus-host responses after intestinal transplantation. TCRdb's copy holds only in-frame clones and misses some; the assay was immunoSEQ multiplex PCR. This sample has roughly 60,000 clones, with 90% to 95% found just once. Sequencing used PBMCs, obtained about 120 days after intestinal transplantation. The receptors stem from a human patient who received an intestinal transplant, so some T cells may come from the graft donor.

This rearrangement joins TRBV28 to TRBJ2-3; 8 nucleotides align to TRBD2. The length of the CDR3 is 14 residues. Germline loops: CDR1 MDHEN, CDR2 SYDVKM. The V gene end was trimmed by 11 bases and the J gene end by 2 bases; junction bases not matched to a gene: 9. The CDR3 DNA reads TGTGCCTCATTCCGGGGGGGGAACACAGATACGCAGTATTTT. Protein product: CASFRGGNTDTQYF.

The chain has TRBV27 and TRBJ2-7; 9 bases map to TRBD1. CDR1 and CDR2 from the germline V gene are MNHEY and SMNVEV (reference sequence). The CDR3 extends over 12 amino acids. J lost 7 bases, V lost 6 bases, and 4 bases had no gene match. CDR3 loop: CASSRQGGEQYF. Written as DNA, the CDR3 is TGTGCCAGCAGCCGACAGGGGGGAGAGCAGTACTTC.

The V call is TRBV11-2, the J call TRBJ2-7, with 7 bases aligning to TRBD1. The ends lost 1 base at V and 3 bases at J; junction bases unmatched: 6. There are 15 residues in the CDR3. Germline CDR1 SGHAT, CDR2 FQNNGV. The CDR3 loop is CASSLGRTGVYEQYF. CDR3 bases: TGTGCCAGCAGCTTAGGAAGGACAGGAGTCTACGAGCAGTACTTC.

The J gene is TRBJ2-3, the V gene TRBV5-5, with D perhaps matching TRBD1 or TRBD2 (5 bases each). CDR1 is SGHKS and CDR2 is YYEKEE in the germline V gene (reference sequence). The CDR3 contains 17 residues. V gave up 0 bases and J gave up 0 bases, with 14 bases separating them. In DNA, the CDR3 is TGTGCCAGCAGCTTGGCCCAGGGACGAGGGAGCACAGATACGCAGTATTTT. Translated, it gives CASSLAQGRGSTDTQYF.

The chain couples TRBV7-9 to TRBJ1-2, with unresolved D. V lost 1 base to trimming and J lost 5 bases, with 5 bases between them. The CDR3 is 12 residues long. Germline values: CDR1 SEHNR, CDR2 FQNEAQ (reference sequence). This CDR3 reads CASSLEGYGYTF. CDR3 DNA sequence: TGTGCCAGCAGCTTAGAAGGATATGGCTACACCTTC.

The chain is built from TRBV11-2 and TRBJ2-1; 8 nucleotides align to TRBD2. Germline values: CDR1 SGHAT, CDR2 FQNNGV. This CDR3 comprises 16 residues. J lost 7 bases, V lost 5 bases, and 13 bases had no gene match. DNA for the CDR3: TGTGCCAGCAGCCTCCCGGGCGGGGGGATTAGGAATGAGCAGTTCTTC. It is translated as CASSLPGGGIRNEQFF.

This clone showed up just a few times. The chain joins TRBV15 to TRBJ2-6; possibly TRBD2 for D (5 bases). The CDR3 runs to 17 residues. Germline V gives CDR1 LNHNV, CDR2 YYDKDF (reference sequence). The V end lost 0 bases, the J end lost 2 bases, and 11 bases lay between the germline ends. CDR3 region: CATSRDQLVTGANVLTF. The CDR3 DNA reads TGTGCCACCAGCAGAGATCAACTAGTAACTGGGGCCAACGTCCTGACTTTC.

The V call is TRBV27, the J call TRBJ2-1, with a tentative D call TRBD2 (7 bases). The CDR3 has 15 amino acids. V was pared by 7 bases and J by 2 bases, with 15 bases between. The germline V gene encodes CDR1 MNHEY and CDR2 SMNVEV (reference sequence). The CDR3 is CASTEGGPPYNEQFF. CDR3 sequence (DNA): TGTGCCAGCACTGAGGGGGGGCCTCCCTACAATGAGCAGTTCTTC.

The J gene is TRBJ2-3, the V gene TRBV30; D not resolved. V gave up 2 bases and J gave up 2 bases, with 11 bases separating them. CDR1 is GTSNPN and CDR2 is SVGIG in the germline V gene (reference sequence). The CDR3 totals 14 residues. The CDR3 DNA follows: TGTGCCTGGAGTATCGGGCTCCTCACAGATACGCAGTATTTT. This codes for CAWSIGLLTDTQYF.

The sample holds one count of this clone. The chain combines TRBV7-9 with TRBJ2-7, with D possibly being TRBD1 (5 bases). Per germline, CDR1 SEHNR and CDR2 FQNEAQ (reference sequence). The V gene lost 6 bases and the J gene lost 6 bases, with 33 bases spanning the gap. The CDR3 runs 19 residues. CDR3 DNA sequence: TGTGCCAGCAGTACTCTTTTTAGACCTACAGGAATGGGATATGGCGAGCAGTACTTC. As protein: CASSTLFRPTGMGYGEQYF.

V is TRBV28 and J is TRBJ1-2; the D is unclear. The CDR3 length is 11 residues. The germline V gene encodes CDR1 MDHEN and CDR2 SYDVKM. Deletions cut 4 bases from V and 2 bases from J, with 2 bases between. The CDR3 DNA reads as TGTGCCAGCAGTTACAACTATGGCTACACCTTC. This codes for CASSYNYGYTF.

The CDR3, as DNA: TGCGCCAGCAGCCACGAACTGGGGGGCCTGAACACTGAAGCTTTCTTT. It encodes CASSHELGGLNTEAFF. The chain joins TRBV4-1 to TRBJ1-1; D is perhaps TRBD1 (6 bases). The germline gives CDR1 MGHRA, CDR2 YSYEKL. Trimming pared 3 bases from V and 0 bases from J, leaving 14 bases between. The CDR3 runs to 16 residues.

This sequence joins TRBV5-6 and TRBJ2-1; D unresolved. CDR1 is SGHDT and CDR2 is YYEEEE in the germline V gene. Trimming pared 0 bases from V and 7 bases from J, leaving 2 bases between. CDR3 size: 11 residues. This chain's CDR3 is CASSLANEQFF. The CDR3 bases are TGTGCCAGCAGCTTGGCGAATGAGCAGTTCTTC.

The chain employs TRBV19 and TRBJ1-6, with D possibly matching TRBD1 (6 bases). Trimming removed 9 bases from V and 5 bases from J, with 11 bases in between. Germline V gene data show CDR1 as LNHDA and CDR2 as SQIVND (reference sequence). CDR3 length equals 13 residues. The CDR3 loop reads CASQGIDNSPLHF. In DNA form, the CDR3 reads TGTGCCAGCCAGGGGATCGATAATTCACCCCTCCACTTT.

The rearrangement joins TRBV10-1 to TRBJ1-2, with D maybe TRBD1 (6 bases). The CDR3 consists of 17 residues. The germline V gene encodes CDR1 WNHNN and CDR2 SYGVQD (reference sequence). Trimming pared 3 bases from V and 2 bases from J, leaving 19 bases between. CDR3 bases: TGCGCCAGCAGTGATACAAGGACAGACACAACAAACTATGGCTACACCTTC. It specifies CASSDTRTDTTNYGYTF.

In this sample, this clone turned up once. The chain carries TRBV25-1 and TRBJ1-1, with TRBD1 as a possible D gene (5 bases). CDR1 is MGHDK, CDR2 SYGVNS, per germline. CDR3 length: 14 residues. Trimming took off 2 bases at V and 2 bases at J, with 9 bases between the two ends. The CDR3 DNA is TGTGCCAGCAGTGAAGGGACGGGAAACACTGAAGCTTTCTTT. It translates to CASSEGTGNTEAFF.

This clone was picked up one time. The chain links TRBV27 to TRBJ2-5, with TRBD2 matching 11 bases. V trimming: 4 bases; J trimming: 2 bases; junction bases outside the gene matches: 12. The CDR3 loop spans 18 amino acids. Looked up from germline, CDR1 is MNHEY and CDR2 is SMNVEV (reference sequence). The CDR3 DNA is TGTGCCAGCAGTTCCGCTCACCCCCGACTAGCGGGACAAGAGACCCAGTACTTC. Protein sequence: CASSSAHPRLAGQETQYF.

This sequence joins TRBV27 and TRBJ1-1; 7 nucleotides match TRBD1. The trim removed 2 bases at V and 8 bases at J, leaving 11 bases unmatched. Germline V lookup: CDR1 MNHEY, CDR2 SMNVEV (reference sequence). This CDR3 spans 15 amino acids. The CDR3, as DNA: TGTGCCAGCAGTTTACGGCCCGGACTGACAGGGGAAGCTTTCTTT. Protein: CASSLRPGLTGEAFF.

The chain combines TRBV6-5 with TRBJ1-4, with D uncertain. V lost 2 bases and J lost 7, with 11 bases in between. Germline loops: CDR1 MNHEY, CDR2 SVGAGI. The CDR3 is 14 residues long. This CDR3 reads CASSYRGSGEKLFF. The DNA for the CDR3 is TGTGCCAGCAGTTACCGAGGGTCGGGTGAAAAACTGTTTTTT.

The chain employs TRBV9 and TRBJ1-1, with 12 bases that match TRBD1. V lost 3 bases and J lost 0; bases outside the gene matches: 9. The germline gives CDR1 SGDLS, CDR2 YYNGEE. The length of the CDR3 is 18 residues. As DNA, the CDR3 is TGTGCCAGCAGCGCGGGGACAGGGGGCGTGGGAGTGAACACTGAAGCTTTCTTT. Translating gives CASSAGTGGVGVNTEAFF.

The V call is TRBV28, the J call TRBJ2-7; D may be TRBD2 (7 bases). V was shortened by 8 bases and J by 0 bases, with 17 bases between the two germline ends. Germline V gene sequence: CDR1 MDHEN, CDR2 SYDVKM. The CDR3 is 15 amino acids. The CDR3 DNA sequence: TGTGCCAGCGATACGACAGGCGGGAGCTCCTACGAGCAGTACTTC. Protein product: CASDTTGGSSYEQYF.

The chain is built from TRBV5-1 and TRBJ2-2; D is unclear. The V and J ends lost 4 bases and 1 base respectively, with 14 bases between them. Germline lookup yields CDR1 SGHRS and CDR2 YFSETQ. The CDR3 runs to 16 residues. CDR3 DNA sequence: TGCGCCAGCAGCCCGGAGACCAGCTTGAACACCGGGGAGCTGTTTTTT. It specifies CASSPETSLNTGELFF. The full variable domain, completed using reference TRBV5-1 and TRBJ2-2, is KAGVTQTPRYLIKTRGQQVTLSCSPISGHRSVSWYQQTPGQGLQFLFEYFSETQRNKGNFPGRFSGRQFSNSRSEMNVSTLELGDSALYLCASSPETSLNTGELFFGEGSRLTVL.

This chain uses TRBV7-9 with TRBJ2-5; a weak D match, TRBD2 (5 bases). This CDR3 has 13 residues. Germline V gene data show CDR1 as SEHNR and CDR2 as FQNEAQ (reference sequence). Trimming cost V 4 bases and J 5 bases, with 11 bases left between them. The CDR3 protein is CASSWSGKETQYF. Written as DNA, the CDR3 is TGTGCCAGCAGCTGGTCCGGGAAGGAGACCCAGTACTTC.

The chain carries TRBV5-4 and TRBJ1-2; 8 nucleotides match TRBD1. Germline V gene data show CDR1 as SGHNT and CDR2 as YYREEE (reference sequence). CDR3 length: 18 amino acids. The V segment lost 0 bases and the J segment 2 bases; nucleotides outside the gene matches: 12. The CDR3: CASSLVGGVGQENYGYTF. Written as DNA, the CDR3 is TGTGCCAGCAGCTTGGTTGGAGGGGTGGGACAGGAGAACTATGGCTACACCTTC.

The rearrangement uses TRBV13 and TRBJ2-2; D is undetermined. CDR3 size: 13 residues. Looked up from germline, CDR1 is PRHDT and CDR2 is FYEKMQ (reference sequence). Trimming took 5 bases from V and 7 from J, leaving 11 bases between them. The CDR3 DNA follows: TGTGCCAGCAGCCCCCGCAGGTTCGGGGAGCTGTTTTTT. Translating gives CASSPRRFGELFF.

This clone was observed once. For the CDR3, the DNA is TGTGCCACCAGCGGGGGGGGCATTCGCAATCAGCCCCAGCATTTT. Translated, it gives CATSGGGIRNQPQHF. The rearrangement joins TRBV15 to TRBJ1-5, with TRBD1 as a possible D gene (6 bases). This CDR3 is 15 amino acids long. V was trimmed by 5 bases and J by 2 bases, leaving 13 bases between them. From germline, CDR1 is LNHNV and CDR2 YYDKDF (reference sequence).

The rearrangement links TRBV5-5 to TRBJ1-2, with 9 bases fitting TRBD1. Germline-derived CDR1 and CDR2 are SGHKS and YYEKEE (reference sequence). The CDR3 extends over 15 amino acids. Unmatched junction bases numbered 10, after V lost 4 bases and J lost 6 bases. CDR3 loop: CASSTDRGRIHGYTF. The CDR3 nucleotides read TGTGCCAGCAGCACCGACAGGGGGAGAATTCATGGCTACACCTTC.

For the CDR3, the DNA is TGTGCCAGCTCACCATCTCTGGACACTGAAGCTTTCTTT. It yields the protein CASSPSLDTEAFF. The V call is TRBV18, the J call TRBJ1-1; D gene unclear. The germline V gene encodes CDR1 KGHSH and CDR2 LQKENI. This CDR3 has 13 amino acids. The ends were cut back, 2 bases at V and 3 bases at J, with 7 bases in the middle.

The chain joins TRBV5-4 to TRBJ2-7, with TRBD2 matching 10 bases. Losses at the gene ends were 4 bases for V and 0 bases for J; bases not matched to a gene: 7. The CDR3 consists of 16 residues. Germline V gives CDR1 SGHNT, CDR2 YYREEE (reference sequence). The CDR3 sequence: CASSPELAGSSYEQYF. CDR3 nucleotide sequence: TGTGCCAGCAGCCCAGAACTAGCGGGGAGCTCCTACGAGCAGTACTTC. The variable domain in full, completed from reference TRBV5-4 and TRBJ2-7, reads ETGVTQSPTHLIKTRGQQVTLRCSSQSGHNTVSWYQQALGQGPQFIFQYYREEENGRGNFPPRFSGLQFPNYSSELNVNALELDDSALYLCASSPELAGSSYEQYFGPGTRLTVT.

The chain has TRBV6-1 and TRBJ1-1; D perhaps matches TRBD1 (5 bases). Per germline, CDR1 MNHNS and CDR2 SASEGT. The CDR3 loop spans 15 amino acids. V was clipped by 7 bases and J by 4 bases, with 19 bases between them. The CDR3 bases are TGTGCCAGCACAAGACTTCCGGGACTGGGCACTGAAGCTTTCTTT. Translation gives CASTRLPGLGTEAFF.

V gene TRBV5-4 combines with J gene TRBJ1-4; D unresolved. Germline CDR1 and CDR2: SGHNT and YYREEE (reference sequence). V lost 4 bases and J lost 1, with 8 bases in between. CDR3 length equals 14 residues. The CDR3 here is CASSLDGTNEKLFF. The CDR3, as DNA: TGTGCCAGCAGCCTAGATGGAACTAATGAAAAACTGTTTTTT.